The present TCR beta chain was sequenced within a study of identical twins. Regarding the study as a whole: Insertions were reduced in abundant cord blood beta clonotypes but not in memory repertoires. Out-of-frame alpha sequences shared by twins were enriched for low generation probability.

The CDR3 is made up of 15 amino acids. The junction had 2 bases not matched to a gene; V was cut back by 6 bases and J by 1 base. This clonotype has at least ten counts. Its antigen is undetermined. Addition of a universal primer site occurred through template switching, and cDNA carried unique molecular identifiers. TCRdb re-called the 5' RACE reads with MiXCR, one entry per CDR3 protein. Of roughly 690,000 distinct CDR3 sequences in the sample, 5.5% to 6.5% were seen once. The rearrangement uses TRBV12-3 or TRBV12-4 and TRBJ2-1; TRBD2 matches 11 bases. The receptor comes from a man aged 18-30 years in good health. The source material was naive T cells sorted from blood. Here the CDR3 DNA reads TGTGCCAGCAGACGACTAGCGGGGTCCTACAATGAGCAGTTCTTC. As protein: CASRRLAGSYNEQFF.